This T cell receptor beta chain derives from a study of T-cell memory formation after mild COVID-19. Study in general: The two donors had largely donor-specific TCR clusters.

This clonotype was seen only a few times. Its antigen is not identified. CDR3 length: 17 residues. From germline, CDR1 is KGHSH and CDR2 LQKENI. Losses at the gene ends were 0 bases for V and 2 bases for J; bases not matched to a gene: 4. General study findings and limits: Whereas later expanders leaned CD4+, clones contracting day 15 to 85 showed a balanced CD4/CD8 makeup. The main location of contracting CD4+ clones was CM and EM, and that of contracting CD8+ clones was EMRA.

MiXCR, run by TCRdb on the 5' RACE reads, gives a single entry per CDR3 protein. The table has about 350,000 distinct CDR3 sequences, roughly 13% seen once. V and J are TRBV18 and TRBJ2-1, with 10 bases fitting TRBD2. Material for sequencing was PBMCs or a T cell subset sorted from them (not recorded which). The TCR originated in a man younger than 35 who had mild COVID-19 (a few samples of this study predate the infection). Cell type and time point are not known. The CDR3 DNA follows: TGTGCCAGCTCACCACCGGGGCTAGCGGGGGCCTACAATGAGCAGTTCTTC. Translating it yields CASSPPGLAGAYNEQFF.